The sequence of this T cell receptor (beta chain) was determined in a study of human T cells and chemical hapten exposure. Study background: Alopecia areata, totalis and universalis patients, mostly female, were included. General study findings and limits: Expanded TCR sets contained significantly more large CDR3 similarity clusters than controls.

This clonotype has just a few counts. The antigen remains unidentified. TCRdb called the RACE reads again in MiXCR, with one record for every CDR3 protein. The sample has around 110,000 distinct CDR3 sequences, around 10% seen once. The time point here: patch test 1, 2 weeks after DPC sensitization. Treatment given: therapeutic diphenylcyclopropenone sensitization with weekly scalp DPC. The germline gives CDR1 MDHEN, CDR2 SYDVKM. The CDR3 spans 18 residues. Trimming pared 5 bases from V and 2 bases from J, leaving 24 bases between. The sequenced sample was whole blood, obtained in connection with sensitization to the hapten diphenylcyclopropenone (DPC). This receptor was taken from a woman aged 45-65 years with alopecia areata. Some clones in this sample may be carry-over from other donors' samples. The chain joins TRBV28 to TRBJ1-1; tentatively, D is TRBD1 (5 bases). CDR3: CASSGSRRGPGGNTEAFF. The CDR3 DNA reads TGTGCCAGCAGTGGGTCACGACGGGGACCGGGGGGTAACACTGAAGCTTTCTTT.